Listed below are T cell receptor beta chains from one sample, sequenced in a study of cytomegalovirus exposure and HLA in healthy donors. The data were produced by immunoSEQ multiplex PCR, yet TCRdb's version contains in-frame clones alone and is incomplete. The data hold 120,000 to 150,000 clones, with around 72% observed a single time. The sample was PBMCs. The receptors were gathered from a man in his forties in good health and CMV-seronegative. The CDR3 runs from the conserved cysteine through the conserved F or W. The D gene is left open where the match is weak. Size is omitted from some rows. Given values are once, few, many or a class for expanded clones.

V gene	J gene	D gene	clone size	CDR3 DNA	CDR3 protein
TRBV2	TRBJ2-7	TRBD1	-	TGTGCCAGCAGACCCGGGACAGGGGTGGTAAAGCAGTACTTC	CASRPGTGVVKQYF
TRBV7-6	TRBJ1-1	-	few	TGTGCCAGCAGCTTAGGTGTGGGGGCGGACACTGAAGCTTTCTTT	CASSLGVGADTEAFF
TRBV27	TRBJ2-7	TRBD2	few	TGTGCCAGCAGTTTTAGGACTAGCGGGCCCAAAACCTACGAGCAGTACTTC	CASSFRTSGPKTYEQYF
TRBV7-9	TRBJ2-3	-	-	TGTGCCAGCACCACTGTTGGCACAGATACGCAGTATTTT	CASTTVGTDTQYF
TRBV29-1	TRBJ2-3	TRBD1	-	TGCAGCGTCCGGGGGACAGGCGGAGATACGCAGTATTTT	CSVRGTGGDTQYF
TRBV18	TRBJ2-7	-	-	TGTGCCACCCAAATGGAAGGGCGGGGCGAGCAGTACTTC	CATQMEGRGEQYF
TRBV5-4	TRBJ1-1	TRBD1	few	TGTGCCAGCAGCGACCGGCGACAGGGGATGAACACTGAAGCTTTCTTT	CASSDRRQGMNTEAFF
TRBV7-6	TRBJ1-1	-	few	TGTGCCAGCAGCTTAGGCAGGAACACTGAAGCTTTCTTT	CASSLGRNTEAFF
TRBV9	TRBJ2-5	-	-	TGTGCCAGCAGCGTAGCTACGGGGTACCAAGAGACCCAGTACTTC	CASSVATGYQETQYF
TRBV5-4	TRBJ2-1	TRBD1	-	TGTGCCAGCAGCTCCCGGACAGGGGACAATGAGCAGTTCTTC	CASSSRTGDNEQFF
TRBV5-1	TRBJ2-3	-	-	TGCGCCAGCAGCCGGGGGACCACAGATACGCAGTATTTT	CASSRGTTDTQYF
TRBV18	TRBJ2-1	TRBD2	-	TGTGCCAGCTCACTTAGCGGGGGGTACAATGAGCAGTTCTTC	CASSLSGGYNEQFF
TRBV4-1	TRBJ2-3	TRBD2	-	TGCGCCAGCAGCCCCCTGTCGAGCGGGGGGGCCTATACGCAGTATTTT	CASSPLSSGGAYTQYF
TRBV30	TRBJ2-1	-	few	TGTGCCTGGTCGGGACTCCAAGAGCAGTTCTTC	CAWSGLQEQFF
TRBV5-1	TRBJ2-7	TRBD1	-	TGCGCCAGTAAGGGACAGGGCCTTCGCGAGCAGTACTTC	CASKGQGLREQYF
TRBV12-5	TRBJ2-5	TRBD1	-	TGTGCTAGTGGTCTCCCTGGGACAGGGCCGGAGACCCAGTACTTC	CASGLPGTGPETQYF
TRBV11-1	TRBJ1-1	TRBD1	once	TGTGCCAGCAGCCAACACAGGGGGCTTGTATACACTGAAGCTTTCTTT	CASSQHRGLVYTEAFF
TRBV19	TRBJ2-7	-	-	TGTGCCAGTAGTATAATCCCCGGCAGGTTGGGCGAGCAGTACTTC	CASSIIPGRLGEQYF
TRBV7-7	TRBJ2-5	-	-	TGTGCCAGCAGCCCCCGAGGAGAGACCCAGTACTTC	CASSPRGETQYF
TRBV18	TRBJ1-1	TRBD1	-	TGTGCCAGCTCACCGCCGGACAGGACGAACACTGAAGCTTTCTTT	CASSPPDRTNTEAFF
TRBV30	TRBJ1-1	TRBD1	-	TGTGCCTGGAGTGTACAGGGACAGGGGAAAGCTTTCTTT	CAWSVQGQGKAFF
TRBV30	TRBJ1-5	TRBD1	-	TGTGCCTGGAGTGTAGGGGGCAGGGGTTTACGTCAGCCCCAGCATTTT	CAWSVGGRGLRQPQHF
TRBV11-2	TRBJ1-4	TRBD1	-	TGTGCCAGCAGCTTAGGTCGGACAGGGAATGAAAAACTGTTTTTT	CASSLGRTGNEKLFF
TRBV7-3	TRBJ1-2	TRBD1	-	TGTGCCAGCAGCCTCCGGGACAGGGGGCCTCGCACCTTC	CASSLRDRGPRTF
TRBV5-4	TRBJ2-7	TRBD2	-	TGTGCCAGCAGCCCGGGACTAGCGGGGGCCTACGAGCAGTACTTC	CASSPGLAGAYEQYF
TRBV10-2	TRBJ1-2	TRBD1	-	TGCGCCAGCACTAATAGACAGGGGGCGGTGGACTACACCTTC	CASTNRQGAVDYTF
TRBV5-8	TRBJ2-7	TRBD1	-	TGTGCCAGCAGCCACGGGACAGGGAATATCTACGAGCAGTACTTC	CASSHGTGNIYEQYF
TRBV5-4	TRBJ2-3	-	-	TGTGCCAGCAGCTTGGCCAGGGCAACAGATACGCAGTATTTT	CASSLARATDTQYF
TRBV5-6	TRBJ2-5	-	-	TGTGCCAGCAGCCCCCTTGGCGGGCGGGAACAAGAGACCCAGTACTTC	CASSPLGGREQETQYF
TRBV5-4	TRBJ1-1	-	-	TGTGCCAGCAGCTTCGGGGTACGCAACACTGAAGCTTTCTTT	CASSFGVRNTEAFF
TRBV19	TRBJ2-6	TRBD2	once	TGTGCCAGTAGTATAGGCGGGGGGAAGGTCTCTGGGGCCAACGTCCTGACTTTC	CASSIGGGKVSGANVLTF
TRBV18	TRBJ1-2	-	-	TGTGCCAGCTCTCTTGGGACACCATCTAACTATGGCTACACCTTC	CASSLGTPSNYGYTF
TRBV5-1	TRBJ1-6	TRBD1	-	TGCGCCAGCAGCCGCGGACAGGGTCGAAATTCACCCCTCCACTTT	CASSRGQGRNSPLHF
TRBV2	TRBJ1-4	TRBD1	-	TGTGCCAGGGGACAGCCGCATGAAAAACTGTTTTTT	CARGQPHEKLFF
TRBV5-1	TRBJ1-6	TRBD1	-	TGCGCCAGCAGCTTGGGGACAGGGGATTCACCCCTCCACTTT	CASSLGTGDSPLHF
TRBV6-6	TRBJ1-1	-	-	TGTGCCAGCAGCCACAGCACATCGGAAGCTTTCTTT	CASSHSTSEAFF
TRBV27	TRBJ2-1	TRBD2	-	TGTGCCAGCAGTTTACGGGGACTAGCCCGCGTCCCCGGGATGGAGTTCTTC	CASSLRGLARVPGMEFF
TRBV7-2	TRBJ2-1	-	-	TGTGCCAGCAGGGAAGGGGTCTATAGCTACAATGAGCAGTTCTTC	CASREGVYSYNEQFF
TRBV4-1	TRBJ2-7	-	-	TGCGCCAGCAGCCAGCACTCAAGCTCCTACGAGCAGTACTTC	CASSQHSSSYEQYF
TRBV6-5	TRBJ1-2	TRBD1	once	TGTGCCAGCAGCTCACCGGGACAGTACTTCTATGGCTACACCTTC	CASSSPGQYFYGYTF
TRBV7-2	TRBJ2-7	-	-	TGTGCCAGCAGCTTAGAGGAAGTACAGCTCTACGAGCAGTACTTC	CASSLEEVQLYEQYF
TRBV5-1	TRBJ2-2	TRBD2	few	TGCGCCAGCACCCGGGAGGGAACCGGGGAGCTGTTTTTT	CASTREGTGELFF
TRBV7-7	TRBJ2-7	-	few	TGTGCCAGCAGCTTAGGGTCGTTACAGGGAGACGAGCAGTACTTC	CASSLGSLQGDEQYF
TRBV7-9	TRBJ2-1	TRBD2	-	TGTGCCAGCAGCTTAGGTACTAGCGGGAGTACGCAGTTCTTC	CASSLGTSGSTQFF
TRBV6-5	TRBJ2-1	TRBD2	-	TGTGCCAGCAGTTACGTTCGGGGGGAAGCGCCCAATGAGCAGTTCTTC	CASSYVRGEAPNEQFF
TRBV7-3	TRBJ1-2	-	-	TGTGCCAGCAGCCCCACCCCGACAGCTAACTATGGCTACACCTTC	CASSPTPTANYGYTF
TRBV5-1	TRBJ2-5	TRBD2	-	TGCGCCAGCAAGGGGAGTTTCGCGGGAGGGTTCGAGACCCAGTACTTC	CASKGSFAGGFETQYF
TRBV28	TRBJ2-7	-	-	TGTGCCAGCAGTTTGTCCAACTCCTACGAGCAGTACTTC	CASSLSNSYEQYF
TRBV6-5	TRBJ1-3	-	few	TGTGCCAGCAGTCGGGACAATGGAAACACCATATATTTT	CASSRDNGNTIYF
TRBV4-1	TRBJ2-1	TRBD2	-	TGCGCCAGCAGCCCCCTAGGCGGGGGGGTATCCTACAATGAGCAGTTCTTC	CASSPLGGGVSYNEQFF
TRBV11-2	TRBJ1-5	-	-	TGTGCCAGCAGCTTAGGCGGGTCTCAGCCCCAGCATTTT	CASSLGGSQPQHF
TRBV7-7	TRBJ2-2	-	-	TGTGCCAGCAGCTTAGTGGGGGGACTCGGTACCGGGGAGCTGTTTTTT	CASSLVGGLGTGELFF
TRBV19	TRBJ1-4	TRBD1	few	TGTGCCAGTAGTCCCACAGGGGAGGACGAAAAACTGTTTTTT	CASSPTGEDEKLFF
TRBV19	TRBJ1-3	-	-	TGTGCCAGTAGAGGAGCTGGTTCTGGAAACACCATATATTTT	CASRGAGSGNTIYF
TRBV4-1	TRBJ1-1	-	-	TGCGCCAGCAGCCATGGTCTACTCGGAGGCACTGAAGCTTTCTTT	CASSHGLLGGTEAFF
TRBV19	TRBJ2-7	-	-	TGTGCCAGTAGTATTCGGGACAACTCCTACGAGCAGTACTTC	CASSIRDNSYEQYF